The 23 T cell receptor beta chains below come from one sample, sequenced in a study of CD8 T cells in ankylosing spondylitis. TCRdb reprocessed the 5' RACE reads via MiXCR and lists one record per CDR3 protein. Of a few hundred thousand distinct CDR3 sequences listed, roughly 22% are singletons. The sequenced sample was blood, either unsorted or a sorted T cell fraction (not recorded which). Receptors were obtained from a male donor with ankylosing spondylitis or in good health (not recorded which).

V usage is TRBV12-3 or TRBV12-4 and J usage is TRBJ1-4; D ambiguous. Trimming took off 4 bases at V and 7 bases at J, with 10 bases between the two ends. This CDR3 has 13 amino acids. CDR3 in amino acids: CASSWFPGEKLFF. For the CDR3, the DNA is TGTGCCAGCAGTTGGTTCCCAGGTGAAAAACTGTTTTTT.

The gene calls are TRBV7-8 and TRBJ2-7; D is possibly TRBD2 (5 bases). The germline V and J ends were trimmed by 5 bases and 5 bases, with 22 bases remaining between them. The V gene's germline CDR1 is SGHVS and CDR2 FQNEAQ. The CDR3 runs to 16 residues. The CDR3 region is CASSQHSVSPLDEQYF. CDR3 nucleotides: TGTGCCAGCAGCCAACATAGCGTGAGTCCCTTAGACGAGCAGTACTTC.

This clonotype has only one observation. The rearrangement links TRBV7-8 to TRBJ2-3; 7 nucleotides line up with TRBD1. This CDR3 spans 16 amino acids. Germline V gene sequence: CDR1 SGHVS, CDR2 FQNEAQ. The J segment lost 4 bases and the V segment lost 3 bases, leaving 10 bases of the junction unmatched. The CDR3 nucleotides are TGTGCCAGCAGCTTCCACCCTTTAGGGGGCCCAGATACGCAGTATTTT. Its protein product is CASSFHPLGGPDTQYF.

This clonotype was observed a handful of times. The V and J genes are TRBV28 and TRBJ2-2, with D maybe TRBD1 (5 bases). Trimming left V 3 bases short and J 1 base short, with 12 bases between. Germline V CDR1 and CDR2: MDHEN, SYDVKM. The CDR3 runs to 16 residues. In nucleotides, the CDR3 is TGTGCCAGCAGTTTGGGCAGGGTCGAGAACACCGGGGAGCTGTTTTTT. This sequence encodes CASSLGRVENTGELFF.

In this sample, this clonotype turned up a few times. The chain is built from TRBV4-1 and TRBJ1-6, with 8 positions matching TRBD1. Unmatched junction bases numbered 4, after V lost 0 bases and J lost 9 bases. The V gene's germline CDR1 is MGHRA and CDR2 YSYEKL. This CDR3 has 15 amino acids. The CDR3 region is CASSQDQGAASPLHF. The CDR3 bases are TGCGCCAGCAGCCAAGATCAGGGGGCGGCTTCACCCCTCCACTTT.

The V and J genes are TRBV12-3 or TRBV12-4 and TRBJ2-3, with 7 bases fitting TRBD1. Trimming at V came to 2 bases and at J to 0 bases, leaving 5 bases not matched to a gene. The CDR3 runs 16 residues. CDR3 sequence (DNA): TGTGCCAGCAGTTTAACAGGGGATCCTAGCACAGATACGCAGTATTTT. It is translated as CASSLTGDPSTDTQYF.

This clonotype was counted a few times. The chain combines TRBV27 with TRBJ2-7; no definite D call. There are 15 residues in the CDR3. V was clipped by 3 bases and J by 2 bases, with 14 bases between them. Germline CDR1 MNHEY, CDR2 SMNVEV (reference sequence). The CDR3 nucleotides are TGTGCCAGCAGTTTTTCTGTCTCGGCAGCCTACGAGCAGTACTTC. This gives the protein CASSFSVSAAYEQYF.

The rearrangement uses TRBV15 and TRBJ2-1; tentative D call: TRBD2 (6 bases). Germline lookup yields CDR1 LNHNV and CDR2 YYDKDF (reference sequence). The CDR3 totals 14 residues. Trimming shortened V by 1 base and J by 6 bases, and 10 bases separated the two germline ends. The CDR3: CATSRGEEANEQFF. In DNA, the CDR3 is TGTGCCACCAGCAGAGGGGAGGAGGCCAATGAGCAGTTCTTC.

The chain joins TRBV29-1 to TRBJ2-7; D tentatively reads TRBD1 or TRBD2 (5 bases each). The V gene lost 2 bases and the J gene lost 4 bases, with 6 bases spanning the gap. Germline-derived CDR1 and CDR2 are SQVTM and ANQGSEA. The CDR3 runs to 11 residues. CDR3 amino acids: CSVEWGYEQYF. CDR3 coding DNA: TGCAGCGTTGAATGGGGGTACGAGCAGTACTTC.

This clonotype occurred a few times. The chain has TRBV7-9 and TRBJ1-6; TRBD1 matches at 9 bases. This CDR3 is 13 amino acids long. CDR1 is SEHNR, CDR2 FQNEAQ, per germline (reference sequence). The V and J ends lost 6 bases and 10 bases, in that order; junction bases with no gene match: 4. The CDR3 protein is CASSTGGGSPLHF. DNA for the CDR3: TGTGCCAGCAGTACAGGGGGCGGATCACCCCTCCACTTT.

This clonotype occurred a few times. The CDR3 reads CASSYGGAGGSLSYEQYF. The CDR3 bases are TGTGCCAGCAGTTACGGGGGAGCGGGGGGGTCCCTCTCCTACGAGCAGTACTTC. The chain has TRBV6-5 and TRBJ2-7; 10 bases map to TRBD2. The V and J ends lost 2 bases and 0 bases, in that order; junction bases with no gene match: 10. Per the germline V gene, CDR1 is MNHEY and CDR2 is SVGAGI. This CDR3 contains 18 residues.

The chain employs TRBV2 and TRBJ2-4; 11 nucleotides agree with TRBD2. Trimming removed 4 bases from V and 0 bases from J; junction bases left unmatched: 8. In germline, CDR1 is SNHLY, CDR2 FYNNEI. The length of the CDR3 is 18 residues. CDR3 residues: CASSGGTSGPLAKNIQYF. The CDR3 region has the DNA TGTGCCAGCAGTGGCGGGACTAGCGGACCTTTAGCCAAAAACATTCAGTACTTC. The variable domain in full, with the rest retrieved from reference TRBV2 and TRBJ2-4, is EPEVTQTPSHQVTQMGQEVILRCVPISNHLYFYWYRQILGQKVEFLVSFYNNEISEKSEIFDDQFSVERPDGSNFTLKIRSTKLEDSAMYFCASSGGTSGPLAKNIQYFGAGTRLSVL.

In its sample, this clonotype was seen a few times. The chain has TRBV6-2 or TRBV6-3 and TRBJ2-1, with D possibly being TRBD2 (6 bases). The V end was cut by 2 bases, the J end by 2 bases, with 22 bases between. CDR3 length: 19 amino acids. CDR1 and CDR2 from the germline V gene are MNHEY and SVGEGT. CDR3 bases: TGTGCCAGCAGTTACCCCCTCCGGAGGGGAGTATCCCCCTACAATGAGCAGTTCTTC. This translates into CASSYPLRRGVSPYNEQFF.

The CDR3 protein is CASSQDPMEVTPGLNEQFF. In nucleotides, the CDR3 is TGCGCCAGCAGCCAAGATCCGATGGAGGTTACGCCAGGGTTGAATGAGCAGTTCTTC. V and J are TRBV4-1 and TRBJ2-1, with D perhaps assigned TRBD1 or TRBD2 (5 bases each). Trimming left V 0 bases short and J 7 bases short, with 25 bases between. Germline-derived CDR1 and CDR2 are MGHRA and YSYEKL. The CDR3 is made up of 19 amino acids.

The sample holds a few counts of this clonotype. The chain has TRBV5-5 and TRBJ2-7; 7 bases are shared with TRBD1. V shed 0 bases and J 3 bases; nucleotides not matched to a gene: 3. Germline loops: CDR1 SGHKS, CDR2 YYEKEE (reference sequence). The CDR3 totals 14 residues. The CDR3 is CASSLAQGIYEQYF. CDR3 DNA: TGTGCCAGCAGCTTGGCACAGGGGATCTACGAGCAGTACTTC.

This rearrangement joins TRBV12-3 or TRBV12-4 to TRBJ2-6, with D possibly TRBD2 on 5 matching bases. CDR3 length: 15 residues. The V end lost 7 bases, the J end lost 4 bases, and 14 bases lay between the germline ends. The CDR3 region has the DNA TGTGCCAGCACCCCGCGGGTTCTCGGGGCCAACGTCCTGACTTTC. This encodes CASTPRVLGANVLTF.

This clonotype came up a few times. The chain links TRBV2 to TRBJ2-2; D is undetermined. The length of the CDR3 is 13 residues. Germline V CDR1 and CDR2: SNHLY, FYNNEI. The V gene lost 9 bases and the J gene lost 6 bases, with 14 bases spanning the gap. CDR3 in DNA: TGTGCCAGTAGGGTTTCAGCTTCCGGGGAGCTGTTTTTT. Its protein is CASRVSASGELFF.

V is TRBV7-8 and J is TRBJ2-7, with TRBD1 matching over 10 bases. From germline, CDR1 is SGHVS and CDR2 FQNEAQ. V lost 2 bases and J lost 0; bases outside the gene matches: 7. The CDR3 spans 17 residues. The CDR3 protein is CASSLFPGQGSSYEQYF. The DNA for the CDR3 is TGTGCCAGCAGCTTATTCCCGGGACAGGGGTCCTCCTACGAGCAGTACTTC.

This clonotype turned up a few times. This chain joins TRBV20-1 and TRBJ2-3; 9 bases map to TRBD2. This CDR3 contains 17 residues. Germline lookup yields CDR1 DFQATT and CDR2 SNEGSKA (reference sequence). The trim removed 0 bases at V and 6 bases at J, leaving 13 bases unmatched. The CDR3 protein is CSARDFGGGGAADTQYF. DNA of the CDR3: TGCAGTGCTAGAGATTTCGGAGGCGGGGGGGCCGCCGATACGCAGTATTTT.

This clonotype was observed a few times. The CDR3 nucleotides are TGTGCCAGCAGTCCCAGACTCCGCTCCTACGAGCAGTACTTC. The encoded protein is CASSPRLRSYEQYF. This chain joins TRBV6-2 or TRBV6-3 and TRBJ2-7; D gene ambiguous. In germline, CDR1 is MNHEY, CDR2 SVGEGT. CDR3 length: 14 residues. V was cut by 5 bases and J by 0 bases, with 11 bases left in between.

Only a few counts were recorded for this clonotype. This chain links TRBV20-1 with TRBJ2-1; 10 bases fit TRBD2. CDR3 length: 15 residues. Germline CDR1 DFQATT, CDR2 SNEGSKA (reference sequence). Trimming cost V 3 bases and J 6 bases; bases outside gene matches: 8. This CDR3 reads CSARPLAGESNEQFF. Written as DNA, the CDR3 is TGCAGTGCTAGGCCGCTAGCGGGGGAAAGCAATGAGCAGTTCTTC.

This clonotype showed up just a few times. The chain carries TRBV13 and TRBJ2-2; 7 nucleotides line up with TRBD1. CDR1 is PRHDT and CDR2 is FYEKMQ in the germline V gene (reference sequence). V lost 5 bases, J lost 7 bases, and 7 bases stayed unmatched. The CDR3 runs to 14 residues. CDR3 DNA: TGTGCCAGCAGCCGGGACAGTGCACGCGGGGAGCTGTTTTTT. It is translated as CASSRDSARGELFF.

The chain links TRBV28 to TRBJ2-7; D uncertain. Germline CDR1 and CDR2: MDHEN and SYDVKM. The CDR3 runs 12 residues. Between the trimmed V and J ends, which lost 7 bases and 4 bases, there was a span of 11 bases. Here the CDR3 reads CASNFRPYEQYF. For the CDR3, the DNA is TGTGCCAGCAATTTTCGGCCGTACGAGCAGTACTTC.